These 15 T cell receptor beta chains were sequenced from one sample in a study of sequential checkpoint blockade in melanoma. Sequencing was performed with immunoSEQ multiplex PCR; in TCRdb, only in-frame clones are kept and a portion is missing. The sample carries about 21,000 clones, 65% to 85% recorded once. Treatment described: randomized to nivolumab then ipilimumab (arm A) or the reverse (arm B). The sequencing used CD8+ T cells sorted from blood (inferred from file names), collected from a patient given nivolumab and ipilimumab in sequence. The receptors shown here come from a human donor with melanoma.

The chain couples TRBV10-3 to TRBJ2-1, with 7 bases that match TRBD2. The J segment lost 8 bases and the V segment lost 7 bases, leaving 8 bases of the junction unmatched. This CDR3 is built from 13 residues. Germline V gives CDR1 ENHRY, CDR2 SYGVKD. The CDR3 region has the DNA TGTGCCATCACAGGACTAGTTCGAGATGAGCAGTTCTTC. It is translated as CAITGLVRDEQFF.

The V call is TRBV7-9, the J call TRBJ1-2; tentative D call: TRBD1 (5 bases). V was cut by 5 bases and J by 6 bases, with 22 bases left in between. Looked up from germline, CDR1 is SEHNR and CDR2 is FQNEAQ (reference sequence). There are 16 residues in the CDR3. The CDR3 here is CASSPPRGREGDGYTF. The DNA for the CDR3 is TGTGCCAGCAGCCCACCCCGGGGGAGGGAGGGAGATGGCTACACCTTC. Looking up the rest from reference TRBV7-9 and TRBJ1-2 gives the full variable domain: DTGVSQNPRHKITKRGQNVTFRCDPISEHNRLYWYRQTLGQGPEFLTYFQNEAQLEKSRLLSDRFSAERPKGSFSTLEIQRTEQGDSAMYLCASSPPRGREGDGYTFGSGTRLTVV.

V is TRBV7-9 and J is TRBJ1-1, with a weak D call TRBD1 (5 bases). CDR1 and CDR2 from the germline V gene are SEHNR and FQNEAQ (reference sequence). With 4 bases removed from V and 1 base from J, the gap between germline ends came to 13 bases. The length of the CDR3 is 15 residues. CDR3 region: CASSSRQRRNTEAFF. CDR3 in DNA: TGTGCCAGCAGCTCCCGACAGAGGAGGAACACTGAAGCTTTCTTT.

In its sample, this clone was seen once. The chain is built from TRBV9 and TRBJ2-7, with a weak D call TRBD2 (6 bases). The CDR3 has 15 residues. Trimming removed 4 bases at V and 3 bases at J, with 17 bases between. Germline assignment: CDR1 SGDLS and CDR2 YYNGEE. CDR3 DNA: TGTGCCAGCAGCCTCCTAGGGGCTAGCGTCTACGAGCAGTACTTC. This encodes CASSLLGASVYEQYF. Full variable domain (rest looked up from reference TRBV9 and TRBJ2-7): DSGVTQTPKHLITATGQRVTLRCSPRSGDLSVYWYQQSLDQGLQFLIQYYNGEERAKGNILERFSAQQFPDLHSELNLSSLELGDSALYFCASSLLGASVYEQYFGPGTRLTVT.

The V call is TRBV28, the J call TRBJ2-5, with 12 nucleotides matching TRBD1. Germline CDR1 and CDR2: MDHEN and SYDVKM. The V gene end was trimmed by 5 bases and the J gene end by 4 bases; junction bases not matched to a gene: 5. This CDR3 contains 15 residues. The CDR3 region is CASSAGTGGRETQYF. The CDR3 DNA sequence: TGTGCCAGCAGTGCAGGGACAGGGGGCCGAGAGACCCAGTACTTC.

V gene TRBV19 combines with J gene TRBJ2-7; a possible D gene is TRBD1 (6 bases). V gave up 6 bases and J gave up 2 bases, with 14 bases separating them. CDR3 length equals 14 residues. The germline gives CDR1 LNHDA, CDR2 SQIVND (reference sequence). The CDR3 sequence is CASRDRRYTYEQYF. Written as DNA, the CDR3 is TGTGCCAGTAGAGACAGGCGTTACACCTACGAGCAGTACTTC.

This clone was counted once. V gene TRBV6-1 combines with J gene TRBJ1-1; TRBD1 might be the D (6 bases). Between the trimmed V and J ends, which lost 10 bases and 4 bases, there was a span of 16 bases. The CDR3 is 13 amino acids. Germline CDR1 and CDR2: MNHNS and SASEGT. The CDR3 coding sequence is TGTGCCACCAGGGGCAGGGTGTCCACTGAAGCTTTCTTT. Protein: CATRGRVSTEAFF.

The rearrangement links TRBV28 to TRBJ1-1; 7 nucleotides match TRBD1. The CDR3 is 14 residues long. Germline V gene data show CDR1 as MDHEN and CDR2 as SYDVKM. Trimming took 6 bases from V and 4 from J; bases not matched to a gene: 8. The CDR3 here is CASSWAGGITEAFF. CDR3 DNA sequence: TGTGCCAGCAGCTGGGCAGGGGGTATCACTGAAGCTTTCTTT. Complete variable domain (other parts from reference TRBV28 and TRBJ1-1): DVKVTQSSRYLVKRTGEKVFLECVQDMDHENMFWYRQDPGLGLRLIYFSYDVKMKEKGDIPEGYSVSREKKERFSLILESASTNQTSMYLCASSWAGGITEAFFGQGTRLTVV.

V is TRBV6-4 and J is TRBJ1-5, with 10 positions matching TRBD1. CDR1 and CDR2 (germline): MRHNA, SNTAGT. CDR3 length equals 18 residues. The V and J ends lost 7 bases and 4 bases, in that order; junction bases with no gene match: 16. The CDR3 coding sequence is TGTGCCAGCATCAGGGTCAGGGGGACAGGGGCCCAAAATCAGCCCCAGCATTTT. Translation: CASIRVRGTGAQNQPQHF.

This chain joins TRBV5-5 and TRBJ1-5; D is possibly TRBD1 (5 bases). Trimming shortened V by 3 bases and J by 3 bases, and 19 bases separated the two germline ends. CDR3 length: 17 amino acids. The germline V gene encodes CDR1 SGHKS and CDR2 YYEKEE (reference sequence). CDR3 protein: CASSYKVGRATNQPQHF. The DNA of the CDR3 is TGTGCCAGCAGCTATAAGGTAGGCAGGGCCACCAATCAGCCCCAGCATTTT.

The chain employs TRBV28 and TRBJ1-1, with 8 bases matching TRBD1. The CDR3 length is 15 residues. In germline, CDR1 is MDHEN, CDR2 SYDVKM. J lost 3 bases, V lost 1 base, and 4 bases had no gene match. The CDR3 DNA sequence: TGTGCCAGCAGTTTATCAGGGGGCGCATACACTGAAGCTTTCTTT. Its translation is CASSLSGGAYTEAFF. The whole variable domain, filled in from reference TRBV28 and TRBJ1-1, reads DVKVTQSSRYLVKRTGEKVFLECVQDMDHENMFWYRQDPGLGLRLIYFSYDVKMKEKGDIPEGYSVSREKKERFSLILESASTNQTSMYLCASSLSGGAYTEAFFGQGTRLTVV.

The chain recombines TRBV7-2 with TRBJ2-1; D possibly corresponds to TRBD1 (6 bases). This CDR3 contains 15 residues. Trimming removed 3 bases from V and 2 bases from J, with 11 bases in between. CDR1 and CDR2 (germline): SGHTA, FQGNSA. The CDR3 DNA reads as TGTGCCAGCAGCTTGACACAGGGAACCTACAATGAGCAGTTCTTC. This sequence encodes CASSLTQGTYNEQFF.

The J gene is TRBJ2-5, the V gene TRBV6-5; a weak D match, TRBD2 (6 bases). Trimming left V 3 bases short and J 3 bases short, with 17 bases between. CDR3 length equals 16 residues. From germline, CDR1 is MNHEY and CDR2 SVGAGI. The CDR3 DNA reads as TGTGCCAGCAGTTATGATTTCGGGACTGTAAAAGAGACCCAGTACTTC. Protein product: CASSYDFGTVKETQYF.

This clone was seen just once. The chain links TRBV11-2 to TRBJ2-1; tentative D call: TRBD2 (5 bases). Germline V lookup: CDR1 SGHAT, CDR2 FQNNGV. CDR3 size: 17 residues. The ends were cut back, 0 bases at V and 7 bases at J, with 19 bases in the middle. The CDR3 protein is CASSLDNLAGRGNEQFF. CDR3 bases: TGTGCCAGCAGCTTAGACAACCTGGCGGGCCGAGGGAATGAGCAGTTCTTC.

V usage is TRBV7-2 and J usage is TRBJ1-3; tentative D call: TRBD1 (6 bases). CDR3 length equals 16 residues. Germline CDR1 SGHTA, CDR2 FQGNSA. The V end lost 0 bases, the J end lost 1 base, and 10 bases lay between the germline ends. The DNA for the CDR3 is TGTGCCAGCAGCTTAGCGGGGGCAGCTTCTGGAAACACCATATATTTT. Its protein is CASSLAGAASGNTIYF.